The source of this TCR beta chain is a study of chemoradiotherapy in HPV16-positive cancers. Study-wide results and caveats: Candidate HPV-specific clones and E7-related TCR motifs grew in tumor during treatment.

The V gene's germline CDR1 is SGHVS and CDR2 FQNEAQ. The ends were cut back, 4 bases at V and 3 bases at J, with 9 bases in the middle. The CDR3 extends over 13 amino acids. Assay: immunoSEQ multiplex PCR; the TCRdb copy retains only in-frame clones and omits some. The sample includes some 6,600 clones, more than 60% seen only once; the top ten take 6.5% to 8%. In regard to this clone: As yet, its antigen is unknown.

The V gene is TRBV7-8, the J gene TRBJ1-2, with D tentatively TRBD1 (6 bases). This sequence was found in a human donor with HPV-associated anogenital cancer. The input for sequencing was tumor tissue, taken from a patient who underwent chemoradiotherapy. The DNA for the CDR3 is TGTGCCAGCAGCTCTCGACAGGACTATGGCTACACCTTC. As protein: CASSSRQDYGYTF.